These 29 T cell receptor beta chains were all obtained from the same sample, sequenced in a study of cytomegalovirus exposure and HLA in healthy donors. The assay was immunoSEQ multiplex PCR, and TCRdb's table has in-frame clones only and misses some. The table records hundreds of thousands of clones, roughly 84% of them present only once. The sample was PBMCs. These receptors were collected from a woman aged 18-29 years in good health and CMV-seropositive.

The chain employs TRBV6-1 and TRBJ2-7; 9 nucleotides align to TRBD2. The CDR3 covers 17 residues. Germline V gene sequence: CDR1 MNHNS, CDR2 SASEGT. Trimming took 2 bases from V and 5 from J; bases not matched to a gene: 13. CDR3 sequence: CASSEQGGGRALDEQYF. DNA of the CDR3: TGTGCCAGCAGTGAACAAGGGGGCGGGAGGGCCCTCGACGAGCAGTACTTC.

The chain carries TRBV10-1 and TRBJ2-3; 8 nucleotides match TRBD1. CDR1 is WNHNN and CDR2 is SYGVQD in the germline V gene (reference sequence). CDR3 length: 14 amino acids. After removal of 4 bases from V and 4 bases from J, the junction contained 4 bases not matched to a gene. This chain's CDR3 is CASSVAGGADTQYF. The CDR3 DNA follows: TGCGCCAGCAGTGTAGCAGGGGGCGCAGATACGCAGTATTTT.

This sequence joins TRBV7-9 and TRBJ2-7; TRBD2 might be the D (6 bases). The CDR3 extends over 13 amino acids. The V gene lost 2 bases and the J gene lost 6 bases, with 11 bases spanning the gap. Germline loops: CDR1 SEHNR, CDR2 FQNEAQ (reference sequence). In DNA, the CDR3 is TGTGCCAGCAGCTTACAGAGGGGAGGCGAGCAGTACTTC. Translation: CASSLQRGGEQYF.

V is TRBV7-3 and J is TRBJ2-5, with D hard to call. V was pared by 0 bases and J by 0 bases, with 5 bases between. Germline V gene data show CDR1 as SGHTA and CDR2 as FQGTGA. This CDR3 comprises 14 residues. CDR3 loop: CASSLTSDQETQYF. The CDR3 region has the DNA TGTGCCAGCAGCTTAACCAGCGACCAAGAGACCCAGTACTTC.

The chain joins TRBV6-5 to TRBJ2-1; TRBD2 might be the D (6 bases). CDR3 length equals 15 residues. The germline gives CDR1 MNHEY, CDR2 SVGAGI. The ends were cut back, 0 bases at V and 2 bases at J, with 8 bases in the middle. DNA for the CDR3: TGTGCCAGCAGTTACTCGGGCGGGGCCTACAATGAGCAGTTCTTC. Translated: CASSYSGGAYNEQFF.

The chain combines TRBV14 with TRBJ2-5, with D uncertain. CDR1 is SGHDN and CDR2 is FVKESK in the germline V gene. Deletions cut 6 bases from V and 4 bases from J, with 15 bases between. The CDR3 runs 14 residues. The DNA for the CDR3 is TGTGCCAGCAGTCCATACCTTCGGTTAGAGACCCAGTACTTC. This translates into CASSPYLRLETQYF. Full variable domain (outside the CDR3, taken from reference TRBV14 and TRBJ2-5): EAGVTQFPSHSVIEKGQTVTLRCDPISGHDNLYWYRRVMGKEIKFLLHFVKESKQDESGMPNNRFLAERTGGTYSTLKVQPAELEDSGVYFCASSPYLRLETQYFGPGTRLLVL.

This clone is a singleton in its sample. This chain uses TRBV29-1 with TRBJ2-3; 9 bases agree with TRBD1. The CDR3 totals 13 residues. Germline V gene sequence: CDR1 SQVTM, CDR2 ANQGSEA. V trimming: 5 bases; J trimming: 5 bases; junction bases outside the gene matches: 5. The CDR3 DNA reads as TGCAGCGTTCACAGGGGGCAAGGAGATACGCAGTATTTT. Amino acids: CSVHRGQGDTQYF.

V usage is TRBV2 and J usage is TRBJ1-2, with D perhaps TRBD1 (5 bases). Germline assignment: CDR1 SNHLY and CDR2 FYNNEI. The CDR3 extends over 12 amino acids. Trimming removed 7 bases from V and 4 bases from J, with 10 bases in between. CDR3 region: CASNGGGYGYTF. Written as DNA, the CDR3 is TGTGCCAGCAACGGGGGAGGCTATGGCTACACCTTC.

The V call is TRBV4-1, the J call TRBJ2-7; 11 bases are shared with TRBD1. Germline CDR1 reads MGHRA; CDR2 reads YSYEKL. The CDR3 runs 15 residues. V lost 3 bases, J lost 2 bases, and 3 bases stayed unmatched. This CDR3 reads CASSQPGQGAYEQYF. The DNA for the CDR3 is TGCGCCAGCAGCCAGCCGGGACAGGGGGCCTACGAGCAGTACTTC.

The V call is TRBV5-1, the J call TRBJ2-7; D is ambiguous. Germline V gene sequence: CDR1 SGHRS, CDR2 YFSETQ. Trimming took off 1 base at V and 2 bases at J, with 10 bases between the two ends. This CDR3 comprises 14 residues. CDR3 loop: CASSLSPETYEQYF. For the CDR3, the DNA is TGCGCCAGCAGCTTGTCCCCCGAGACCTACGAGCAGTACTTC.

The gene calls are TRBV5-4 and TRBJ2-7; 10 nucleotides align to TRBD2. Germline lookup yields CDR1 SGHNT and CDR2 YYREEE (reference sequence). The CDR3 runs 15 residues. Trimming took 4 bases from V and 3 from J; bases not matched to a gene: 7. This CDR3 is CASSIGTSEHYEQYF. CDR3 sequence (DNA): TGTGCCAGCAGCATAGGGACTAGCGAACACTACGAGCAGTACTTC.

The genes are TRBV6-1 and TRBJ1-5; possibly TRBD1 for D (5 bases). CDR1 is MNHNS, CDR2 SASEGT, per germline. The CDR3 has 16 residues. Trimming cost V 4 bases and J 2 bases, with 15 bases left between them. The CDR3 region is CASSAFQGRRNQPQHF. DNA for the CDR3: TGTGCCAGCAGTGCCTTTCAGGGAAGGCGCAATCAGCCCCAGCATTTT.

V usage is TRBV5-8 and J usage is TRBJ1-1, with 8 bases aligning to TRBD1. The germline V gene encodes CDR1 SGHTS and CDR2 YDEGEE. With V trimmed by 1 base and J by 8 bases, 7 bases remained unmatched. CDR3 length: 14 amino acids. CDR3 coding DNA: TGTGCCAGCAGCTTGAGCTCGGGACAGGCGGAAGCTTTCTTT. This encodes CASSLSSGQAEAFF.

V is TRBV30 and J is TRBJ1-1; no definite D call. This CDR3 has 11 residues. The germline V gene encodes CDR1 GTSNPN and CDR2 SVGIG (reference sequence). The germline V and J ends were trimmed by 3 bases and 8 bases, with 10 bases remaining between them. The CDR3 region has the DNA TGTGCCTGGAGCGAGCACCAAGAAGCTTTCTTT. This codes for CAWSEHQEAFF.

The sample holds a few counts of this clone. The CDR3 region is CASSESAGDVTSGNIQYF. For the CDR3, the DNA is TGTGCCAGCAGTGAATCCGCAGGGGATGTGACTAGCGGAAACATTCAGTACTTC. V is TRBV25-1 and J is TRBJ2-4; the match to TRBD2 covers 9 bases. J gave up 6 bases and V 1 base, and 13 bases lay outside the gene matches. Germline-derived CDR1 and CDR2 are MGHDK and SYGVNS. This CDR3 comprises 18 residues.

The J gene is TRBJ1-1, the V gene TRBV13, with a possible D match to TRBD1 (5 bases). Germline V lookup: CDR1 PRHDT, CDR2 FYEKMQ (reference sequence). The CDR3 spans 16 residues. Trimming removed 5 bases from V and 6 bases from J, with 22 bases in between. The CDR3 sequence: CASSARGHRIVAEAFF. The CDR3 DNA follows: TGTGCCAGCAGCGCAAGAGGACACAGGATAGTAGCTGAAGCTTTCTTT. Supplemented by reference TRBV13 and TRBJ1-1, the full variable domain reads AAGVIQSPRHLIKEKRETATLKCYPIPRHDTVYWYQQGPGQDPQFLISFYEKMQSDKGSIPDRFSAQQFSDYHSELNMSSLELGDSALYFCASSARGHRIVAEAFFGQGTRLTVV.

Here the CDR3 DNA reads TGTGCAAGTCGCGCAGGACACCTCTCTGGAAACACCATATATTTT. Protein product: CASRAGHLSGNTIYF. The chain links TRBV12-2 to TRBJ1-3; the table's TRBD1 call for D was not verified on the DNA. TRBV12-2 is noted as a pseudogene. This CDR3 contains 15 residues.

The chain links TRBV4-1 to TRBJ1-2, with D unclear. Trimming pared 4 bases from V and 7 bases from J, leaving 19 bases between. The germline gives CDR1 MGHRA, CDR2 YSYEKL. The CDR3 totals 15 residues. The CDR3 protein is CASSPLARQIGGYTF. For the CDR3, the DNA is TGCGCCAGCAGCCCCCTAGCACGGCAAATAGGTGGCTACACCTTC.

This clone was counted once. The chain combines TRBV27 with TRBJ1-2; no definite D call. Germline assignment: CDR1 MNHEY and CDR2 SMNVEV (reference sequence). The CDR3 totals 15 residues. The V gene lost 3 bases and the J gene lost 2 bases, with 13 bases spanning the gap. The CDR3 bases are TGTGCCAGCAGTTTGGGCGTCCGGAACAACTATGGCTACACCTTC. Translation gives CASSLGVRNNYGYTF.

The chain employs TRBV30 and TRBJ1-1, with D possibly being TRBD1 (5 bases). This CDR3 comprises 15 residues. Between the trimmed V and J ends, which lost 0 bases and 3 bases, there was a span of 14 bases. Germline V gene lookup returns CDR1 GTSNPN and CDR2 SVGIG (reference sequence). Here the CDR3 reads CAWSVLGGGDTEAFF. CDR3 DNA: TGTGCCTGGAGTGTACTCGGGGGGGGAGACACTGAAGCTTTCTTT.

The gene calls are TRBV29-1 and TRBJ2-1; the match to TRBD2 covers 11 bases. Per germline, CDR1 SQVTM and CDR2 ANQGSEA. This CDR3 is 13 amino acids long. V shed 7 bases and J 7 bases; nucleotides not matched to a gene: 6. For the CDR3, the DNA is TGCAGCGGTAGCGGGAGGGCGGGGAATGAGCAGTTCTTC. Residues: CSGSGRAGNEQFF.

The chain recombines TRBV6-5 with TRBJ2-5, with a weak D call TRBD2 (6 bases). The CDR3 is 15 amino acids. Deletions cut 5 bases from V and 1 base from J, with 14 bases between. CDR1 and CDR2 from the germline V gene are MNHEY and SVGAGI. The CDR3 here is CASSPAGGSQETQYF. CDR3 nucleotide sequence: TGTGCCAGCAGTCCGGCCGGGGGTTCCCAAGAGACCCAGTACTTC.

V usage is TRBV6-1 and J usage is TRBJ2-2, with a weak D call TRBD1 (5 bases). CDR1 is MNHNS and CDR2 is SASEGT in the germline V gene. V dropped 3 bases and J dropped 9 bases, with 14 bases sitting between them. There are 14 residues in the CDR3. The CDR3 loop is CASSDWGPPRELFF. In nucleotides, the CDR3 is TGTGCCAGCAGTGACTGGGGCCCTCCCCGGGAGCTGTTTTTT.

This clone has just one count. At one boundary the junction diverges from the germline segment, which might be a read error. This chain connects TRBV18 to TRBJ2-1, with TRBD2 matching 8 bases. Germline values: CDR1 KGHSH, CDR2 LQKENI. This CDR3 has 15 residues. CDR3 nucleotides: TGTGCCACCTCACCGGGAACTAGCGGATACAATGAGCAGTTCTTC. Protein sequence: CATSPGTSGYNEQFF.

The chain combines TRBV27 with TRBJ1-2; 8 bases are a match to TRBD1. J lost 8 bases, V lost 6 bases, and 11 bases had no gene match. Germline lookup yields CDR1 MNHEY and CDR2 SMNVEV (reference sequence). The CDR3 is 14 residues long. The CDR3 DNA sequence: TGTGCCAGCAGCCCAGGGGGCGGTCAATTAGGCTACACCTTC. As protein: CASSPGGGQLGYTF.

V gene TRBV5-4 combines with J gene TRBJ2-2; D gene uncertain. Germline V gives CDR1 SGHNT, CDR2 YYREEE (reference sequence). The CDR3 runs to 13 residues. V was cut by 6 bases and J by 5 bases, with 11 bases left in between. The CDR3 DNA reads TGTGCCAGCAAGTTGATTAGTACCGGGGAGCTGTTTTTT. Translation gives CASKLISTGELFF.

This sequence joins TRBV5-5 and TRBJ2-7, with 7 nucleotides matching TRBD1. Germline CDR1 and CDR2: SGHKS and YYEKEE (reference sequence). CDR3 size: 13 residues. The junction had 1 base not matched to a gene; V was cut back by 3 bases and J by 1 base. The CDR3 protein is CASSSGGSYEQYF. The CDR3, as DNA: TGTGCCAGCAGCTCAGGGGGATCCTACGAGCAGTACTTC.

This clone was seen more than once but under ten times. The gene calls are TRBV30 and TRBJ1-2, with 7 nucleotides matching TRBD1. Germline V gene sequence: CDR1 GTSNPN, CDR2 SVGIG (reference sequence). V lost 4 bases to trimming and J lost 6 bases; unmatched junction nucleotides: 8. This CDR3 region has 13 residues. The CDR3 coding sequence is TGTGCCTGGACCACAGGGGTCGGGGATGGCTACACCTTC. Protein sequence: CAWTTGVGDGYTF. The full variable domain, with the rest looked up from reference TRBV30 and TRBJ1-2, is SQTIHQWPATLVQPVGSPLSLECTVEGTSNPNLYWYRQAAGRGLQLLFYSVGIGQISSEVPQNLSASRPQDRQFILSSKKLLLSDSGFYLCAWTTGVGDGYTFGSGTRLTVV.

This clone appeared a single time. The rearrangement uses TRBV27 and TRBJ1-3; no clear D. Germline V gene lookup returns CDR1 MNHEY and CDR2 SMNVEV (reference sequence). With 3 bases removed from V and 3 bases from J, the gap between germline ends came to 9 bases. This CDR3 has 14 amino acids. The CDR3 DNA follows: TGTGCCAGCAGTTTCCGGGCGGGTGGAAACACCATATATTTT. This sequence encodes CASSFRAGGNTIYF.